Below, 30 T cell receptor beta chains from the same sample are listed, as sequenced in a study of CD8 T cells in Susac syndrome. Random-hexamer reverse transcription was applied to roughly 0.45 to 1 ug RNA. TCRdb re-derived calls from the immunoSEQ multiplex PCR reads in MiXCR, one entry per CDR3 protein. The data contain hundreds of thousands of distinct CDR3 sequences, 90% to 97% of them seen just once; the ten biggest clones take up about 0.095%. The sequenced sample was CD4+ T cells from PBMCs. Source of these receptors: a human donor with Susac syndrome.

V is TRBV30 and J is TRBJ1-1, with a weak D call TRBD1 (6 bases). V shed 3 bases and J shed 4 bases, with 9 bases lying between them. This CDR3 region has 12 residues. Germline CDR1 is GTSNPN and CDR2 is SVGIG (reference sequence). This CDR3 is CAWRGGGTEAFF. The CDR3, as DNA: TGTGCCTGGAGGGGAGGGGGCACTGAAGCTTTCTTT.

CDR3 in amino acids: CASSLDATSYEQYF. As DNA, the CDR3 is TGTGCCAGCAGCTTAGATGCGACTAGTTACGAGCAGTACTTC. The rearrangement links TRBV7-9 to TRBJ2-7, with a tentative D call TRBD2 (6 bases). The CDR3 length is 14 residues. Per germline, CDR1 SEHNR and CDR2 FQNEAQ (reference sequence). The V end was cut by 1 base, the J end by 4 bases, with 11 bases between.

The V call is TRBV20-1, the J call TRBJ2-7; 9 positions match TRBD2. The CDR3 loop spans 15 amino acids. The germline gives CDR1 DFQATT, CDR2 SNEGSKA (reference sequence). Trimming at V came to 1 base and at J to 7 bases, leaving 11 bases not matched to a gene. This chain's CDR3 is CSARAWREGRWEQYF. The CDR3 nucleotides are TGCAGTGCTAGAGCTTGGCGGGAGGGCCGGTGGGAGCAGTACTTC.

This sequence joins TRBV29-1 and TRBJ2-7; 8 bases fit TRBD1. CDR1 SQVTM and CDR2 ANQGSEA come from the germline V gene. The length of the CDR3 is 13 residues. J was trimmed by 2 bases and V by 3 bases; bases with no gene match: 3. CDR3 nucleotides: TGCAGCGTTGAGAGGACAGGGACCTACGAGCAGTACTTC. Translated, it gives CSVERTGTYEQYF.

As for this clonotype: Relative to the germline gene, one junction end is altered; a read error may explain this. This rearrangement joins TRBV28 to TRBJ2-4; TRBD2 agrees at 15 bases. This CDR3 comprises 16 residues. The germline V gene encodes CDR1 MDHEN and CDR2 SYDVKM. The CDR3 sequence is CASSPRTSGRARGGHF. The DNA for the CDR3 is TGTGCCAGCAGTCCGCGGACTAGCGGGAGGGCCAGGGGTGGGCACTTC. Filled out from reference TRBV28 and TRBJ2-4, the complete variable domain reads DVKVTQSSRYLVKRTGEKVFLECVQDMDHENMFWYRQDPGLGLRLIYFSYDVKMKEKGDIPEGYSVSREKKERFSLILESASTNQTSMYLCASSPRTSGRARGGHFGAGTRLSVL.

This clonotype was picked up one time. The V gene is TRBV6-5, the J gene TRBJ2-7, with 14 bases fitting TRBD2. The CDR3 extends over 18 amino acids. Trimming removed 4 bases from V and 3 bases from J; junction bases left unmatched: 11. Per germline, CDR1 MNHEY and CDR2 SVGAGI. The CDR3 bases are TGTGCCAGCAGTTCGTTCCCGGGACTAGCGGGAGTGCTCTACGAGCAGTACTTC. The encoded protein is CASSSFPGLAGVLYEQYF.

The chain carries TRBV11-2 and TRBJ2-2; D may be TRBD1 or TRBD2 (6 bases each). Germline V gene data show CDR1 as SGHAT and CDR2 as FQNNGV. Trimming took 7 bases from V and 4 from J, leaving 19 bases between them. This CDR3 is built from 16 residues. CDR3 bases: TGTGCCAGCACCCTGGGGAGACTAGGGGGCACCGGGGAGCTGTTTTTT. This codes for CASTLGRLGGTGELFF. The full variable domain, with the rest looked up from reference TRBV11-2 and TRBJ2-2, is EAGVAQSPRYKIIEKRQSVAFWCNPISGHATLYWYQQILGQGPKLLIQFQNNGVVDDSQLPKDRFSAERLKGVDSTLKIQPAKLEDSAVYLCASTLGRLGGTGELFFGEGSRLTVL.

The chain combines TRBV27 with TRBJ2-5; the match to TRBD2 covers 11 bases. The germline CDR1 and CDR2 sequences are MNHEY and SMNVEV (reference sequence). V trimming: 7 bases; J trimming: 5 bases; junction bases outside the gene matches: 6. This CDR3 is 14 amino acids long. Written as DNA, the CDR3 is TGTGCCAGCACCACTAGCGGGAGCTGGGAGACCCAGTACTTC. Translating it yields CASTTSGSWETQYF.

CDR3 in amino acids: CASSLAPGVGSGQYF. CDR3 nucleotides: TGTGCCAGCAGTTTGGCCCCCGGGGTCGGGAGTGGGCAGTACTTC. This sequence joins TRBV27 and TRBJ2-7, with D perhaps matching TRBD2 (6 bases). Trimming stripped 3 bases from V and 9 bases from J, with 21 bases between. This CDR3 has 15 amino acids. Germline V gene lookup returns CDR1 MNHEY and CDR2 SMNVEV (reference sequence).

The V call is TRBV20-1, the J call TRBJ1-2; weak D call: TRBD1 (6 bases). The germline CDR1 and CDR2 sequences are DFQATT and SNEGSKA (reference sequence). V was shortened by 1 base and J by 7 bases, with 13 bases between the two germline ends. CDR3 size: 13 residues. CDR3 protein: CSARGQVGSGYTF. DNA of the CDR3: TGCAGTGCTAGAGGACAGGTGGGAAGTGGCTACACCTTC.

This rearrangement joins TRBV7-9 to TRBJ1-5; D remains ambiguous. CDR1 SEHNR and CDR2 FQNEAQ come from the germline V gene (reference sequence). The CDR3 is 13 residues long. V lost 2 bases to trimming and J lost 5 bases, with 7 bases between them. CDR3 in amino acids: CASSLLGDQPQHF. The CDR3 DNA is TGTGCCAGCAGCTTACTGGGAGATCAGCCCCAGCATTTT.

The rearrangement links TRBV27 to TRBJ2-2, with D perhaps matching TRBD1 or TRBD2 (5 bases each). CDR1 and CDR2 (germline): MNHEY, SMNVEV (reference sequence). The CDR3 totals 15 residues. Trimming cost V 3 bases and J 3 bases, with 11 bases left between them. CDR3 in amino acids: CASSFGRDHTGELFF. The CDR3, as DNA: TGTGCCAGCAGTTTCGGCAGGGACCACACCGGGGAGCTGTTTTTT.

This chain links TRBV30 with TRBJ1-5; 7 bases are a match to TRBD1. CDR1 is GTSNPN and CDR2 is SVGIG in the germline V gene (reference sequence). J lost 3 bases, V lost 2 bases, and 7 bases had no gene match. The CDR3 is 15 amino acids. The CDR3 DNA reads as TGTGCCTGGAGTACAACCGGGACAGTCAATCAGCCCCAGCATTTT. Its protein product is CAWSTTGTVNQPQHF.

This chain joins TRBV4-1 and TRBJ2-5; 9 bases are shared with TRBD1. The CDR3 is made up of 17 amino acids. Germline CDR1 and CDR2: MGHRA and YSYEKL. V lost 4 bases and J lost 5; bases outside the gene matches: 14. DNA for the CDR3: TGCGCCAGCAGCCGACGGACCGAGACAGGGGGTAGGGAGACCCAGTACTTC. It specifies CASSRRTETGGRETQYF.

V usage is TRBV7-9 and J usage is TRBJ2-1; 7 nucleotides match TRBD2. The CDR3 runs 15 residues. In germline, CDR1 is SEHNR, CDR2 FQNEAQ (reference sequence). Trimming cost V 5 bases and J 3 bases; bases outside gene matches: 7. Written as DNA, the CDR3 is TGTGCCAGCAGCCTAGGGGCTAGCGGCTACAATGAGCAGTTCTTC. Its translation is CASSLGASGYNEQFF.

This chain connects TRBV20-1 to TRBJ2-1; TRBD2 agrees at 10 bases. The length of the CDR3 is 16 residues. Germline V gene sequence: CDR1 DFQATT, CDR2 SNEGSKA (reference sequence). J lost 0 bases, V lost 3 bases, and 5 bases had no gene match. CDR3 in DNA: TGCAGTGCTAGTCGGACTAGCGGATCCTCCTACAATGAGCAGTTCTTC. As protein: CSASRTSGSSYNEQFF.

The count of this clonotype is one. CDR3 sequence: CSARATYEQYF. In DNA, the CDR3 is TGCAGCGCCCGGGCCACCTACGAGCAGTACTTC. The chain joins TRBV29-1 to TRBJ2-7, with D unclear. Deletions cut 7 bases from V and 2 bases from J, with 9 bases between. The CDR3 consists of 11 residues. Germline CDR1 SQVTM, CDR2 ANQGSEA.

The genes are TRBV12-3 or TRBV12-4 and TRBJ2-7; D is undetermined. The CDR3 is 13 residues long. Trimming removed 3 bases from V and 6 bases from J, with 12 bases in between. Here the CDR3 DNA reads TGTGCCAGCAGTTTCCTGCGTACGTTCGAGCAGTACTTC. This gives the protein CASSFLRTFEQYF.

This clonotype was recorded a few times. CDR3 loop: CASSLGRMNTEAFF. The CDR3, as DNA: TGTGCCAGCAGTTTAGGGCGGATGAACACTGAAGCTTTCTTT. The chain couples TRBV12-3 or TRBV12-4 to TRBJ1-1; the D is unclear. The CDR3 has 14 residues. Between the trimmed V and J ends, which lost 1 base and 0 bases, there was a span of 6 bases.

J is TRBJ1-1 and V is TRBV29-1; the D gene is possibly TRBD1 (6 bases). Germline CDR1 and CDR2: SQVTM and ANQGSEA. The CDR3 has 13 residues. V dropped 3 bases and J dropped 1 base, with 9 bases sitting between them. The CDR3 nucleotides read TGCAGCGTTGACAGGACAGAGAACACTGAAGCTTTCTTT. As protein: CSVDRTENTEAFF.

This chain uses TRBV5-1 with TRBJ2-3; possibly TRBD1 for D (6 bases). The CDR3 runs to 11 residues. The germline V gene has CDR1 SGHRS and CDR2 YFSETQ. Deletions cut 2 bases from V and 9 bases from J, with 7 bases between. The CDR3 nucleotides are TGCGCCAGCAGCTTCGGACAGACGCAGTATTTT. Its translation is CASSFGQTQYF.

This clonotype was counted a single time. The genes are TRBV7-9 and TRBJ2-7; TRBD1 matches 9 bases. The V segment lost 5 bases and the J segment 5 bases; nucleotides outside the gene matches: 7. Germline-derived CDR1 and CDR2 are SEHNR and FQNEAQ (reference sequence). The CDR3 length is 14 residues. CDR3 in amino acids: CASSHTTGGHEQYF. In DNA form, the CDR3 reads TGTGCCAGCAGCCACACTACAGGGGGCCACGAGCAGTACTTC.

The chain carries TRBV24-1 and TRBJ1-5; tentatively, D is TRBD1 (6 bases). The germline V gene has CDR1 KGHDR and CDR2 SFDVKD. The germline V and J ends were trimmed by 4 bases and 3 bases, with 12 bases remaining between them. The CDR3 totals 15 residues. CDR3 residues: CATSDWGGDNQPQHF. The CDR3 region has the DNA TGTGCCACCAGTGACTGGGGGGGCGACAATCAGCCCCAGCATTTT.

V gene TRBV29-1 combines with J gene TRBJ1-2; D is ambiguous. This CDR3 is 12 amino acids long. Germline loops: CDR1 SQVTM, CDR2 ANQGSEA. Trimming removed 6 bases at V and 4 bases at J, with 12 bases between. Written as DNA, the CDR3 is TGCAGCGTGACCAGGCCCACCTATGGCTACACCTTC. Amino acids: CSVTRPTYGYTF.

The chain carries TRBV21-1 and TRBJ1-2. TRBV21-1 is recorded as a pseudogene. There are 17 residues in the CDR3. CDR3 in DNA: TGTGCCAGCAGCTCCGTCTCCGTGGTCCCGGGTCTCTATGGCTACACCTTC. This sequence encodes CASSSVSVVPGLYGYTF.

The V call is TRBV27, the J call TRBJ2-3; D gene ambiguous. The CDR3 is 16 residues long. The germline CDR1 and CDR2 sequences are MNHEY and SMNVEV (reference sequence). Trimming left V 5 bases short and J 5 bases short, with 20 bases between. This CDR3 reads CASSPHRTALIDTQYF. The DNA for the CDR3 is TGTGCCAGCAGTCCCCATCGGACGGCCCTGATAGATACGCAGTATTTT.

This rearrangement joins TRBV3-1 to TRBJ2-7; no reliable D call. The CDR3 is 13 amino acids. V was pared by 4 bases and J by 6 bases, with 13 bases between. The germline V gene has CDR1 LGHDT and CDR2 YNNKEL (reference sequence). DNA for the CDR3: TGTGCCAGCAGCCTCGGGCCCGGCAGCGAGCAGTACTTC. Translating it yields CASSLGPGSEQYF.

The chain has TRBV15 and TRBJ2-5; D possibly corresponds to TRBD1 (5 bases). The CDR3 covers 15 residues. CDR1 LNHNV and CDR2 YYDKDF come from the germline V gene (reference sequence). Trimming took off 0 bases at V and 0 bases at J, with 8 bases between the two ends. CDR3 nucleotides: TGTGCCACCAGCAGAGATCAGACAGACCAAGAGACCCAGTACTTC. The encoded protein is CATSRDQTDQETQYF.

The chain combines TRBV20-1 with TRBJ2-3; D is perhaps TRBD2 (5 bases). Germline V gene lookup returns CDR1 DFQATT and CDR2 SNEGSKA (reference sequence). The CDR3 has 13 residues. V gave up 6 bases and J gave up 4 bases, with 14 bases separating them. The CDR3 here is CSAREHGADTQYF. CDR3 coding DNA: TGCAGTGCCCGGGAACACGGGGCAGATACGCAGTATTTT.

The genes are TRBV7-6 and TRBJ2-1, with D uncertain. Germline V gene lookup returns CDR1 SGHVS and CDR2 FNYEAQ. V shed 5 bases and J shed 7 bases, with 18 bases lying between them. The CDR3 is 15 residues long. CDR3 nucleotide sequence: TGTGCCAGCAGCACCCGGGCTCCCTCGGTGAATGAGCAGTTCTTC. It translates to CASSTRAPSVNEQFF.